This TCR beta chain derives from a study of cytomegalovirus exposure and HLA in healthy donors. Study-level findings and limits: The study flagged 150 to 200 TCR beta chains as cytomegalovirus-associated. Reports indicated that the classifier achieved high specificity and sensitivity in diagnosing cytomegalovirus status. In vitro work confirmed that three CMV-associated chains recognize CMV antigens.

Libraries were prepared by immunoSEQ multiplex PCR; TCRdb keeps only in-frame clonotypes and omits some of them. Found here are 100,000 or so clones, around 86% of them singletons; the top ten hold 4%. The V gene's germline CDR1 is LNHDA and CDR2 SQIVND (reference sequence). Losses at the gene ends were 3 bases for V and 7 bases for J; bases not matched to a gene: 2. This CDR3 has 14 amino acids. The donors were members of the validation cohort comprising over 100 subjects, separate from the approximately 670-subject first cohort. A note on this clone: As yet, its antigen is unknown.

Sequencing was carried out using PBMCs. V and J are TRBV19 and TRBJ2-1, with 11 bases matching TRBD1. The receptor's source is a woman younger than 30 in good health and CMV-seropositive. CDR3 coding DNA: TGTGCCAGTAGTATTGGACAGGGGGCGAATGAGCAGTTCTTC. This sequence encodes CASSIGQGANEQFF.